This T cell receptor (beta chain) originates from a study of T cell repertoires in cytomegalovirus infection (dated by TCRdb to the late 2010s). Looking at the study overall: Donor HLA type was relevant to the analysis, as public TCR beta signatures indicated carriage of CMV infection together with the matching HLA type. What the research found in general, with its limitations: Carriers of CMV infection plus the relevant HLA type were discriminated by the cumulative frequency of public TCR beta family members in the study cohort and in an independent approximately 400-donor cohort. The ex vivo response was dominated by HLA-C-restricted CMV-specific TCR beta clonotypes, and the single most frequent clonotype in two of eight donors was supplied by these HLA-C-restricted clonotypes.

Data came from an Illumina HiSeq 1500. Using fastp trimming at Q25 and MiXCR clonotype assembly, TCRdb reanalyzed the public sequencing data and kept in-frame beta chains. A single entry per CDR3 protein holds the most common genes and DNA from its merged rows. This sample is represented by roughly 500,000 distinct CDR3 sequences; around 10% of them were singletons. The leading ten clones occupy more than 8.5% of the sample. The CDR3 runs 17 residues from the cysteine to the phenylalanine. The sequence is cut down to CDR3 DNA, 51 bases in frame from base 1. Clipping removes 5 bases from V and 6 bases from J, with 17 as the unmatched junction base count. CDR1 and CDR2 are drawn from the germline V gene (reference sequence): SEHNR, FQNEAQ. This clonotype was detected ten times or more. The target of this receptor is not known. Base qualities were left out, and no much larger clone turns up one base away.

The chain couples TRBV7-9 to TRBJ2-3; TRBD2 matches 7 bases in the middle. Sequencing input: PBMCs. The receptor was derived from a human donor in good health (CMV status not recorded). Some clones in this sample may be carry-over from other donors' samples. The nucleotide sequence is TGTGCCAGCAGCCCCGAACCCCTCAGCGGGATCTCGGATACGCAGTATTTT. This yields the protein CASSPEPLSGISDTQYF.